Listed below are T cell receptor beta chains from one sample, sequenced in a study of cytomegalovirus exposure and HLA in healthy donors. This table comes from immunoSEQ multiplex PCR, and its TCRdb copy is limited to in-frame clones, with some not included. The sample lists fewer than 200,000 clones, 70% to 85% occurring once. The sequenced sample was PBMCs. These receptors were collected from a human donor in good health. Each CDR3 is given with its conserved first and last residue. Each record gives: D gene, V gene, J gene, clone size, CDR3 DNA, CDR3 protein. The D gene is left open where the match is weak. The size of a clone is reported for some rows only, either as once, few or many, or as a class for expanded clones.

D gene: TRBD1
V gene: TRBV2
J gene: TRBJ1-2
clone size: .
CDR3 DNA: TGTGCCAGCAGTCAGGCGGGACAGGCTAACTATGGCTACACCTTC
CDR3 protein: CASSQAGQANYGYTF

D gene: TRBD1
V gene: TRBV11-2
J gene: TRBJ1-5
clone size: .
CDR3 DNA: TGTGCCAGCAGCGCCAACACCGGGACAGGGGCCCAGCCCCAGCATTTT
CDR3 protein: CASSANTGTGAQPQHF

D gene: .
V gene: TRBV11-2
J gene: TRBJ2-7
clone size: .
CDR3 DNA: TGTGCCAGCAGCTTAGGGGCAGCAGCCTCCTACGAGCAGTACTTC
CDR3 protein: CASSLGAAASYEQYF

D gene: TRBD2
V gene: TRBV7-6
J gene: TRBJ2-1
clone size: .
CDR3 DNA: TGTGCCAGCAGCTTCCTTGGGACTAGCAGTGTCGATGAGCAGTTCTTC
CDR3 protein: CASSFLGTSSVDEQFF

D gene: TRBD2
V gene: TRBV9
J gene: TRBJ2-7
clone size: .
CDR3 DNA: TGTGCCAGCAGCCGAACCCTCCGACTAGCGGGGGGTGAGCAGTACTTC
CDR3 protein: CASSRTLRLAGGEQYF

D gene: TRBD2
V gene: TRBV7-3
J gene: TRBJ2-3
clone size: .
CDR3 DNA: TGTGCCAGCAGCTTAAGGGATAGCGGGGGGGTGGCAGATACGCAGTATTTT
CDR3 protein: CASSLRDSGGVADTQYF

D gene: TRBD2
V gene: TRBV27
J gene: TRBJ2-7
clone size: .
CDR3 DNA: TGTGCCAGCAGTTGCATAGCGGGTGGATCCTACGAGCAGTACTTC
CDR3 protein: CASSCIAGGSYEQYF

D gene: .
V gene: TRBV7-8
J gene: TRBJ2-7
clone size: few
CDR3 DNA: TGTGCCAGCAGCTTCTCAGGGGACTACGAGCAGTACTTC
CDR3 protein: CASSFSGDYEQYF

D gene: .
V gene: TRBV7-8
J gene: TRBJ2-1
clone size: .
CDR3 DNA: TGTGCCAGCAGCTTAGTCTCTAGCAATGAGCAGTTCTTC
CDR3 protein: CASSLVSSNEQFF

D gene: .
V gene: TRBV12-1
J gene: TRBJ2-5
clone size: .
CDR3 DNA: TGTGCCAGCAGCCGACAGGGGAAGGAAGAGACCCAGTACTTC
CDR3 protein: CASSRQGKEETQYF

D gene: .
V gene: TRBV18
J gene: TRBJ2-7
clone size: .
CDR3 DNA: TGTGCCAGCCCACCCCAGGGTTACGAGCAGTACTTC
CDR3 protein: CASPPQGYEQYF

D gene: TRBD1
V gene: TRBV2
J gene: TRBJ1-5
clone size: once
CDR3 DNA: TGTGCCAGCAGCGGGACAGGGGGCAGTCAGCCCCAGCATTTT
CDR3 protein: CASSGTGGSQPQHF

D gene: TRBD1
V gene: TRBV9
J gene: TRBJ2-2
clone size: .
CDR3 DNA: TGTGCCAGCGGTGAACAGGGGGCCGGAACCGGGGAGCTGTTTTTT
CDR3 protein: CASGEQGAGTGELFF

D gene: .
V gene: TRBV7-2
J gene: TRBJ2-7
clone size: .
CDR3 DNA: TGTGCCAGCAGCTTAGGGGTCACAGGAGACGAGCAGTACTTC
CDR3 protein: CASSLGVTGDEQYF

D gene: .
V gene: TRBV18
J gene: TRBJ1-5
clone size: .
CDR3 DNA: TGTGCCAGCTCACCCTCGACAGGCTCCACGGGACCCCAGCATTTT
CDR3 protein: CASSPSTGSTGPQHF

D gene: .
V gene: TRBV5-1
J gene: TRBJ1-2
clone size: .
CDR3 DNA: TGCGCCAGCAGCGGAGAGAGTGGATATGGCTACACCTTC
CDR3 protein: CASSGESGYGYTF

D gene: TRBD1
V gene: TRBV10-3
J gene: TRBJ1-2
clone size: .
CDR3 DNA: TGTGCCATCAGTGAGGGACAGGGGTCCAGCAGCTACACCTTC
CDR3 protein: CAISEGQGSSSYTF

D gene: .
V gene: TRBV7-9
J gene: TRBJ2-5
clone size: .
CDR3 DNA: TGTGCCAGCAGCTTGTTGACGGGAGCAGTACAAGAGACCCAGTACTTC
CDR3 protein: CASSLLTGAVQETQYF

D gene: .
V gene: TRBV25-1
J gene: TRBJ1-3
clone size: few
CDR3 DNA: TGTGCCAGCAGTGAAACACAGGGCTCGTCTGGAAACACCATATATTTT
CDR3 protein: CASSETQGSSGNTIYF

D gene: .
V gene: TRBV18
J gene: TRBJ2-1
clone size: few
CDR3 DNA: TGTGCCAGCTCAGCTAGCGAGTCTGAGCAGTTCTTC
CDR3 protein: CASSASESEQFF

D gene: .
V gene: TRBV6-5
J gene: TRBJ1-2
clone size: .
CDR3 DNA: TGTGCCAGCAGGCCTCAGTTCCTTGAGGGTTATGGCTACACCTTC
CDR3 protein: CASRPQFLEGYGYTF

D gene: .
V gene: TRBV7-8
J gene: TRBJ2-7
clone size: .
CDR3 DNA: TGTGCCAGCAGCTTAAAGGGGGACGAGCAGTACTTC
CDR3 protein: CASSLKGDEQYF

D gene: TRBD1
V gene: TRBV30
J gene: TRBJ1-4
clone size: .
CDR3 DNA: TGTGCCTGGAGTACAGGGGGTACTAATGAAAAACTGTTTTTT
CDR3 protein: CAWSTGGTNEKLFF

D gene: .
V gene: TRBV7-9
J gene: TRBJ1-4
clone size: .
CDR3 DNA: TGTGCCAGCAGCCCCACAGGGCCCAATGAAAAACTGTTTTTT
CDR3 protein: CASSPTGPNEKLFF

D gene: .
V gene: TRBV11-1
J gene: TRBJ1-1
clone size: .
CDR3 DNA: TGTGCCAGCAGCTGGTCTCGGGGGACTGAAGCTTTCTTT
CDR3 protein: CASSWSRGTEAFF

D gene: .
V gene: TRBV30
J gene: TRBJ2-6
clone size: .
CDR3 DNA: TGTGCCTGGACTAAAGGGGCAGGGGCCAACGTCCTGACTTTC
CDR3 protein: CAWTKGAGANVLTF

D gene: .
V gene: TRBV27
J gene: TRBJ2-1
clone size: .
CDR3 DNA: TGTGCCAGCAGCAGGGGATCCTACAATGAGCAGTTCTTC
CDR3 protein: CASSRGSYNEQFF

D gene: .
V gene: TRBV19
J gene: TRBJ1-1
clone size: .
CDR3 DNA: TGTGCCAGTAGTCTGACAGTTGAAGCTTTCTTT
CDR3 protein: CASSLTVEAFF

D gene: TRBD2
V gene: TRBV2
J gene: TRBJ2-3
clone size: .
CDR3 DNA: TGTGCCGTCGGACGGGGGGAATTCACAGATACGCAGTATTTT
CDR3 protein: CAVGRGEFTDTQYF

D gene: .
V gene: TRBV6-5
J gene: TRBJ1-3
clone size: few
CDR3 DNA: TGTGCCAGCAGCCAAACACAGCAGCTCCGAAACACCATATATTTT
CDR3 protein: CASSQTQQLRNTIYF

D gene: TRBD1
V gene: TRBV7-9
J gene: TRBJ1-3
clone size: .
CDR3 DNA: TGTGCCAGCAGCAGGACAGGGGGAAACACCATATATTTT
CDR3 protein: CASSRTGGNTIYF

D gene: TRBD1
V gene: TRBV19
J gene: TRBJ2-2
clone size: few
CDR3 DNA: TGTGCCAGTAGTACCTCCGGGACAGGGACCGGGGAGCTGTTTTTT
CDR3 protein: CASSTSGTGTGELFF

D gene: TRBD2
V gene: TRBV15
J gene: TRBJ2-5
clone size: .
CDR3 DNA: TGTGCCACCAGCAGACCTCCGCGACTAGCGGGGGAAGAGACCCAGTACTTC
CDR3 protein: CATSRPPRLAGEETQYF

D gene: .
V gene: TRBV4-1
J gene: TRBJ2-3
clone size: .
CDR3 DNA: TGCGCCAGCAGCGCGCGACTTATACCGCGGGGCACAGATACGCAGTATTTT
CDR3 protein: CASSARLIPRGTDTQYF

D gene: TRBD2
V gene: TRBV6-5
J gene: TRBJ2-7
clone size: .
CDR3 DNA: TGTGCCAGCAGTAGACTAGCGGGGGGCTCCTACGAGCAGTACTTC
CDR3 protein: CASSRLAGGSYEQYF

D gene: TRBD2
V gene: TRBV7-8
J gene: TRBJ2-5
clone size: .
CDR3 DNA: TGTGCCAGCAGTTTACCTAGCGGGGGCGGGGAGACCCAGTACTTC
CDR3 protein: CASSLPSGGGETQYF

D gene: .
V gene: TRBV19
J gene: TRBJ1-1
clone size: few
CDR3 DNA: TGTGCCAGTAGTATAGATCAGGGAACCGGCACTGAAGCTTTCTTT
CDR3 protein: CASSIDQGTGTEAFF

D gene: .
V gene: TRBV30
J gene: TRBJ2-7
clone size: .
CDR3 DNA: TGTGCCTGGAAATTGGGCCCGGGAAGGGTGGACGAGCAGTACTTC
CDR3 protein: CAWKLGPGRVDEQYF

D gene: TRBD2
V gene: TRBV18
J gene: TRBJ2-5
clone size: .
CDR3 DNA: TGTGCCAGCTCAATTTCCCCGCTAGCGGGACAAGAGACCCAGTACTTC
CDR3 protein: CASSISPLAGQETQYF

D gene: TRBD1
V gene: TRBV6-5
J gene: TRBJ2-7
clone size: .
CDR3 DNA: TGTGCCAGCAGTTACTCACAGGGGGGCGAGCAGTACTTC
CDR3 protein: CASSYSQGGEQYF